Below, 24 T cell receptor beta chains from the same sample are listed, as sequenced in a study of cytomegalovirus exposure and HLA in healthy donors. 60 Vbeta and 13 Jbeta primers were used in PCR. Sequencing was performed with immunoSEQ multiplex PCR; in TCRdb, only in-frame clones are kept and a portion is missing. The profile shows some 90,000 clones, around 80% of them singletons. The sequenced sample consisted of PBMCs. The origin of the receptors is a woman in her forties or fifties in good health and CMV-seropositive.

This clone was seen a handful of times. The genes are TRBV6-1 and TRBJ1-6; 10 bases are shared with TRBD1. CDR3 length: 14 amino acids. Trimming cost V 5 bases and J 10 bases; bases outside gene matches: 5. In germline, CDR1 is MNHNS, CDR2 SASEGT. CDR3 amino acids: CASSSGTGVSPLHF. CDR3 nucleotide sequence: TGTGCCAGCAGTTCCGGGACAGGGGTCTCACCCCTCCACTTT.

The chain carries TRBV14 and TRBJ1-1; D might be TRBD1 (6 bases). The germline V and J ends were trimmed by 0 bases and 7 bases, with 9 bases remaining between them. Germline V gene sequence: CDR1 SGHDN, CDR2 FVKESK. CDR3 length equals 13 residues. The CDR3 DNA sequence: TGTGCCAGCAGCCAAGATACCAGGGGTGAAGCTTTCTTT. Its protein is CASSQDTRGEAFF. Full variable domain (outside the CDR3, taken from reference TRBV14 and TRBJ1-1): EAGVTQFPSHSVIEKGQTVTLRCDPISGHDNLYWYRRVMGKEIKFLLHFVKESKQDESGMPNNRFLAERTGGTYSTLKVQPAELEDSGVYFCASSQDTRGEAFFGQGTRLTVV.

This chain uses TRBV7-8 with TRBJ1-3, with 9 bases lining up with TRBD1. CDR1 and CDR2 from the germline V gene are SGHVS and FQNEAQ. V shed 5 bases, J shed 1 base, and the junction held 6 bases outside the gene matches. The CDR3 contains 16 residues. The CDR3: CASSERTGVSGNTIYF. As DNA, the CDR3 is TGTGCCAGCAGCGAACGGACAGGGGTATCTGGAAACACCATATATTTT.

V and J are TRBV5-6 and TRBJ1-5; D is undetermined. In germline, CDR1 is SGHDT, CDR2 YYEEEE. CDR3 length: 14 residues. The ends were cut back, 0 bases at V and 1 base at J, with 5 bases in the middle. Here the CDR3 DNA reads TGTGCCAGCAGCTTGGGGGCAAGCAATCAGCCCCAGCATTTT. Amino acid sequence: CASSLGASNQPQHF.

This chain links TRBV19 with TRBJ1-2, with D perhaps TRBD1 (5 bases). Trimming stripped 8 bases from V and 4 bases from J, with 11 bases between. The CDR3 is 12 amino acids. CDR1 LNHDA and CDR2 SQIVND come from the germline V gene (reference sequence). The CDR3 sequence is CASQGVPYGYTF. Written as DNA, the CDR3 is TGTGCCAGTCAGGGCGTACCCTATGGCTACACCTTC.

The chain combines TRBV27 with TRBJ2-7; TRBD1 agrees at 10 bases. V gave up 5 bases and J gave up 2 bases; unmatched junction bases: 6. This CDR3 comprises 15 residues. The V gene's germline CDR1 is MNHEY and CDR2 SMNVEV (reference sequence). CDR3 loop: CASSKTGGIPYEQYF. CDR3 DNA sequence: TGTGCCAGCAGTAAGACAGGGGGCATACCCTACGAGCAGTACTTC.

The genes are TRBV4-2 and TRBJ1-2, with 10 nucleotides matching TRBD1. Germline V gene data show CDR1 as LGHNA and CDR2 as YNFKEQ. With V trimmed by 3 bases and J by 4 bases, 8 bases remained unmatched. The CDR3 sequence is 16 residues long. CDR3 sequence reads: CASSQDRGVVAYGYTF. The CDR3 nucleotides are TGTGCCAGCAGCCAGGACAGGGGGGTAGTCGCCTATGGCTACACCTTC.

This chain uses TRBV19 with TRBJ1-1, with D perhaps TRBD1 (6 bases). The CDR3 sequence is 13 residues long. Per germline, CDR1 LNHDA and CDR2 SQIVND (reference sequence). Trimming cost V 6 bases and J 6 bases, with 14 bases left between them. CDR3 nucleotide sequence: TGTGCCAGTAGCACAGGGTTAAGGGCTGAAGCTTTCTTT. Translating it yields CASSTGLRAEAFF.

V and J are TRBV6-5 and TRBJ2-1; TRBD2 matches at 10 bases. The germline gives CDR1 MNHEY, CDR2 SVGAGI. CDR3 length equals 16 residues. V trimming: 0 bases; J trimming: 4 bases; junction bases outside the gene matches: 3. The chain's CDR3 is CASSYSSSGGYNEQFF. CDR3 sequence (DNA): TGTGCCAGCAGTTACTCGAGTAGCGGGGGGTACAATGAGCAGTTCTTC.

Of note for this clone: No DNA is shown, since the ends of the CDR3 on it are uncertain; the CDR3 is the one TCRdb lists. This chain connects TRBV12-5 to TRBJ2-1; TRBD2 was called by the table and not checked on the DNA. The CDR3 extends over 13 residues, inclusive of both ends. CDR1 and CDR2 from the germline V gene are LGHNT and FRNRAP. Here the CDR3 reads CASGFLENNEQFF.

The V and J genes are TRBV27 and TRBJ2-1, with TRBD1 identical over 7 bases. There are 13 residues in the CDR3. Germline V gives CDR1 MNHEY, CDR2 SMNVEV (reference sequence). Germline trimming cut 6 bases from V and 2 bases from J; bases unmatched to any gene: 1. CDR3 sequence: CASRQGTYNEQFF. In DNA form, the CDR3 reads TGTGCCAGCAGACAGGGGACCTACAATGAGCAGTTCTTC.

The chain couples TRBV2 to TRBJ2-7; 11 positions agree with TRBD1. Germline CDR1 and CDR2: SNHLY and FYNNEI. The V segment lost 6 bases and the J segment 2 bases; nucleotides outside the gene matches: 6. The CDR3 consists of 15 residues. CDR3 bases: TGTGCCAGCAGCCAGGGACAGGGGGAGACCTACGAGCAGTACGTC. Protein product: CASSQGQGETYEQYV.

This clone has just a few counts. The rearrangement joins TRBV9 to TRBJ2-1; TRBD1 matches 9 bases. This CDR3 spans 13 amino acids. After removal of 4 bases from V and 8 bases from J, the junction contained 4 bases not matched to a gene. The V gene's germline CDR1 is SGDLS and CDR2 YYNGEE. The CDR3 sequence: CASSLTGGDEQFF. Here the CDR3 DNA reads TGTGCCAGCAGCTTAACAGGGGGCGATGAGCAGTTCTTC.

The chain is built from TRBV6-1 and TRBJ1-5; the D gene is possibly TRBD1 (6 bases). V was shortened by 3 bases and J by 6 bases, with 15 bases between the two germline ends. The germline CDR1 and CDR2 sequences are MNHNS and SASEGT. This CDR3 has 15 residues. CDR3 sequence (DNA): TGTGCCAGCAGTGAGGGGGCTGGCGGCGGTCAGCCCCAGCATTTT. It specifies CASSEGAGGGQPQHF.

This clone has only a few counts. The V and J genes are TRBV11-2 and TRBJ1-1, with D tentatively TRBD1 (6 bases). The CDR3 spans 14 residues. In germline, CDR1 is SGHAT, CDR2 FQNNGV. V dropped 4 bases and J dropped 10 bases, with 19 bases sitting between them. Here the CDR3 DNA reads TGTGCCAGCAGCTCCCCGGGCGCGGGGGCGCGAGCTTTCTTT. Its translation is CASSSPGAGARAFF.

This clone turned up a few times. V usage is TRBV6-5 and J usage is TRBJ1-5, with 7 bases fitting TRBD1. This CDR3 spans 13 amino acids. V shed 5 bases and J 9 bases; nucleotides not matched to a gene: 7. Germline-derived CDR1 and CDR2 are MNHEY and SVGAGI. The CDR3 nucleotides are TGTGCCAGCAGTCCCGGGACAGATGGGCCCCAGCATTTT. It translates to CASSPGTDGPQHF.

This chain links TRBV11-2 with TRBJ1-2; 8 bases are shared with TRBD1. Per the germline V gene, CDR1 is SGHAT and CDR2 is FQNNGV. The V segment lost 5 bases and the J segment 7 bases; nucleotides outside the gene matches: 12. There are 15 residues in the CDR3. CDR3 DNA sequence: TGTGCCAGCAGCGAGACGAGACAGGGGAGAACTGGCTACACCTTC. Its translation: CASSETRQGRTGYTF.

The CDR3 here is CASSSFAGRVNSPLHF. CDR3 DNA sequence: TGTGCCAGCAGCAGTTTCGCCGGCAGGGTAAATTCACCCCTCCACTTT. The chain is built from TRBV7-9 and TRBJ1-6, with a weak D call TRBD1 (5 bases). V lost 5 bases, J lost 7 bases, and 18 bases lay in between. From germline, CDR1 is SEHNR and CDR2 FQNEAQ (reference sequence). The CDR3 sequence is 16 residues long.

This sequence joins TRBV4-1 and TRBJ1-1; 7 bases are shared with TRBD1. The V gene's germline CDR1 is MGHRA and CDR2 YSYEKL. The V segment lost 5 bases and the J segment 8 bases; nucleotides outside the gene matches: 5. The CDR3 sequence is 12 residues long. CDR3 in amino acids: CASSGTGEEAFF. In nucleotides, the CDR3 is TGCGCCAGCAGCGGTACAGGGGAAGAAGCTTTCTTT.

The chain has TRBV27 and TRBJ2-1; TRBD1 aligns across 10 bases. Germline V gives CDR1 MNHEY, CDR2 SMNVEV (reference sequence). CDR3 length: 14 amino acids. After removal of 3 bases from V and 7 bases from J, the junction contained 3 bases not matched to a gene. The CDR3 DNA is TGTGCCAGCAGTTTCGACAGGGGGCAGAATGAGCAGTTCTTC. Encoded protein: CASSFDRGQNEQFF.

As DNA, the CDR3 is TGTGCCAGCAGCCGGGGGCTAGCGGGGATCCCTAGCACAGATACGCAGTATTTT. It yields the protein CASSRGLAGIPSTDTQYF. This rearrangement joins TRBV7-3 to TRBJ2-3, with 9 nucleotides matching TRBD2. From germline, CDR1 is SGHTA and CDR2 FQGTGA. Unmatched junction bases numbered 12, after V lost 5 bases and J lost 0 bases. This CDR3 has 18 residues.

The genes are TRBV5-1 and TRBJ2-1; 12 positions agree with TRBD2. The V gene's germline CDR1 is SGHRS and CDR2 YFSETQ. The CDR3 covers 15 residues. The ends lost 4 bases at V and 7 bases at J; junction bases unmatched: 6. The CDR3, as DNA: TGCGCCAGCAGCGCCTCTAGCGGGGGGGGGAATGAGCAGTTCTTC. Its translation is CASSASSGGGNEQFF.

V is TRBV13 and J is TRBJ2-2; TRBD1 agrees at 10 bases. CDR3 length: 17 residues. Germline CDR1 is PRHDT and CDR2 is FYEKMQ (reference sequence). V trimming: 5 bases; J trimming: 7 bases; junction bases outside the gene matches: 13. The CDR3 DNA reads TGTGCCAGCAGCGACCGAAGGGACAGGGGTTTGCACGGGGAGCTGTTTTTT. This gives the protein CASSDRRDRGLHGELFF.

The V call is TRBV19, the J call TRBJ2-7, with 8 bases fitting TRBD2. Germline V CDR1 and CDR2: LNHDA, SQIVND (reference sequence). The CDR3 has 16 amino acids. V lost 6 bases and J lost 0; bases outside the gene matches: 10. The CDR3 reads CASRRTSGENSYEQYF. Written as DNA, the CDR3 is TGTGCCAGTAGACGAACTAGCGGTGAGAACTCCTACGAGCAGTACTTC.